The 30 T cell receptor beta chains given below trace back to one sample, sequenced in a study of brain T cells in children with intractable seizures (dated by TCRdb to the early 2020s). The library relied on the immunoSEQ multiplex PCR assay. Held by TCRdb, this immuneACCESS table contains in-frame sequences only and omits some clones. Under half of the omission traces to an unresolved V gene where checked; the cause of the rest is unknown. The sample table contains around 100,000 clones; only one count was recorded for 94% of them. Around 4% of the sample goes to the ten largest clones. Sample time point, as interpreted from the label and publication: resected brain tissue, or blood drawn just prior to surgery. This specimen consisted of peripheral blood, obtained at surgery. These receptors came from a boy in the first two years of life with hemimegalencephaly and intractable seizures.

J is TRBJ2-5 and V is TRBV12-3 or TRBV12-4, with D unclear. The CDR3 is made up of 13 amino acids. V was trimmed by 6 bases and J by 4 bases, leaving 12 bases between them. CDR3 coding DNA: TGTGCCAGCAGGCTGACGATGGGAGAGACCCAGTACTTC. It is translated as CASRLTMGETQYF.

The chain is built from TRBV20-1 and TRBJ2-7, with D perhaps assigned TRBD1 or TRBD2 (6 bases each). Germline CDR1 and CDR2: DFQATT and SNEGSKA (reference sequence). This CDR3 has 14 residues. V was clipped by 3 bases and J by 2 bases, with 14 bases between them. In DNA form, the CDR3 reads TGCAGTGCTAGTTCTCCGGGGGCCACCTACGAGCAGTACTTC. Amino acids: CSASSPGATYEQYF.

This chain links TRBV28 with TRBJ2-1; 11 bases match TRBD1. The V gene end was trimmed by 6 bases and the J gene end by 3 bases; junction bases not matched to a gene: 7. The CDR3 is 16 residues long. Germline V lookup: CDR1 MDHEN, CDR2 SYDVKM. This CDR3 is CASSQWDRGNYNEQFF. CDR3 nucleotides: TGTGCCAGCAGCCAATGGGACAGGGGGAACTACAATGAGCAGTTCTTC.

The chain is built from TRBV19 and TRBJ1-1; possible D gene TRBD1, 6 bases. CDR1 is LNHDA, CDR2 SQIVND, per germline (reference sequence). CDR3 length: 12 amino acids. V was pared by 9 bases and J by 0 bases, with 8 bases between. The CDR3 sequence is CASGTLNTEAFF. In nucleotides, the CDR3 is TGTGCCAGCGGGACATTGAACACTGAAGCTTTCTTT. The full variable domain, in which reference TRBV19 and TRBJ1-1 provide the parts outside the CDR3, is DGGITQSPKYLFRKEGQNVTLSCEQNLNHDAMYWYRQDPGQGLRLIYYSQIVNDFQKGDIAEGYSVSREKKESFPLTVTSAQKNPTAFYLCASGTLNTEAFFGQGTRLTVV.

Here the CDR3 reads CASSPPYDGGNEQFF. The CDR3 region has the DNA TGTGCCAGCAGCCCTCCCTACGATGGCGGCAATGAGCAGTTCTTC. This chain links TRBV5-4 with TRBJ2-1, with unresolved D. Germline V gene sequence: CDR1 SGHNT, CDR2 YYREEE (reference sequence). CDR3 length: 15 residues. V was clipped by 4 bases and J by 6 bases, with 17 bases between them. The full variable domain, rest sourced from reference TRBV5-4 and TRBJ2-1, is ETGVTQSPTHLIKTRGQQVTLRCSSQSGHNTVSWYQQALGQGPQFIFQYYREEENGRGNFPPRFSGLQFPNYSSELNVNALELDDSALYLCASSPPYDGGNEQFFGPGTRLTVL.

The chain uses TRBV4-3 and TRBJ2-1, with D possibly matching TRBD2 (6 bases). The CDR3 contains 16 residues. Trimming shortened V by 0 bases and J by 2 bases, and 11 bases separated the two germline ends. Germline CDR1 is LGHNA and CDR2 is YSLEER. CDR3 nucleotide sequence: TGCGCCAGCAGCCAAGACGGGACTGAGACCTACAATGAGCAGTTCTTC. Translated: CASSQDGTETYNEQFF.

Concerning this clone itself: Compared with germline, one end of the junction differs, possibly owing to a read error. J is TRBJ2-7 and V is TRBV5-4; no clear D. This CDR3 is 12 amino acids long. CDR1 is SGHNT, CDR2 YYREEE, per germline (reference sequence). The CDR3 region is CASSLGINSLHF. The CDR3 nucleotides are TGTGCCAGCAGCTTGGGGATTAATTCTCTACACTTC.

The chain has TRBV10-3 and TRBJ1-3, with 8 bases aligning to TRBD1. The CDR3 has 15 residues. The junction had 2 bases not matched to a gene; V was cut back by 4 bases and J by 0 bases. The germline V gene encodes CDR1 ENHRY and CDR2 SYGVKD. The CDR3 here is CAISGDRPSGNTIYF. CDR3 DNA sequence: TGTGCCATCAGTGGGGACAGGCCCTCTGGAAACACCATATATTTT.

CDR3 sequence: CASSGEGRDNEQFF. CDR3 DNA: TGTGCCAGCAGCGGGGAGGGGAGGGACAATGAGCAGTTCTTC. V and J are TRBV11-2 and TRBJ2-1; TRBD2 agrees at 7 bases. CDR1 SGHAT and CDR2 FQNNGV come from the germline V gene. V trimming: 5 bases; J trimming: 5 bases; junction bases outside the gene matches: 6. The CDR3 is 14 amino acids.

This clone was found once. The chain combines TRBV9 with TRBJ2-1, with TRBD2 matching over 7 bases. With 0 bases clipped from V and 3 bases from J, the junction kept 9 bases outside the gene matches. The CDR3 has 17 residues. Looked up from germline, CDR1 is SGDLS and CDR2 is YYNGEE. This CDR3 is CASSVGSLAAGYNEQFF. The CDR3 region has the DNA TGTGCCAGCAGCGTAGGGAGTCTAGCGGCCGGCTACAATGAGCAGTTCTTC.

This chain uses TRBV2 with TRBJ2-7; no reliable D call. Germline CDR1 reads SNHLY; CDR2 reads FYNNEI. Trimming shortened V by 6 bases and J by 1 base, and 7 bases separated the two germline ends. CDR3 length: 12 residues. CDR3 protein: CASRLISYEQYF. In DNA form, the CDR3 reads TGTGCCAGCAGGCTAATTTCCTACGAGCAGTACTTC.

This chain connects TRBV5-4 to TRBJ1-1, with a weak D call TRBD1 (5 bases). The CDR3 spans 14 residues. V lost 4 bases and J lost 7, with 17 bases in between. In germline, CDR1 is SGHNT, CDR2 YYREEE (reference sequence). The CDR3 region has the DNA TGTGCCAGCAGCCTGGGGGTCGGGCCGGGTGAAGCTTTCTTT. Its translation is CASSLGVGPGEAFF.

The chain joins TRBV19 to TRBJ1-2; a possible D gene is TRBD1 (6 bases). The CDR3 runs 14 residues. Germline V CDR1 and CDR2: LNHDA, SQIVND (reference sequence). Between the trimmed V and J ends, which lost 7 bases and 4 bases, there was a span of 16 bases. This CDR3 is CASTRTVGSYGYTF. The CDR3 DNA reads TGTGCCAGTACCCGGACAGTGGGAAGCTATGGCTACACCTTC.

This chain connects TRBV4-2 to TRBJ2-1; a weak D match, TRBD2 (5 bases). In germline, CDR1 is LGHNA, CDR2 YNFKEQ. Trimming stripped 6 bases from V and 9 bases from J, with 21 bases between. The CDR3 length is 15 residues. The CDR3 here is CASRRPRERVLEQFF. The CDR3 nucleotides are TGTGCCAGCAGGCGACCGAGGGAGAGGGTTCTTGAGCAGTTCTTC.

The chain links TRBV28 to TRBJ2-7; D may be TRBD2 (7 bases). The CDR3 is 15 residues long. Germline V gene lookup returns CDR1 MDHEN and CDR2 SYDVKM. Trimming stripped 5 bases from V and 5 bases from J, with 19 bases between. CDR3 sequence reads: CASSMLGGGPNEQYF. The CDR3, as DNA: TGTGCCAGCAGTATGCTAGGGGGAGGGCCCAACGAGCAGTACTTC.

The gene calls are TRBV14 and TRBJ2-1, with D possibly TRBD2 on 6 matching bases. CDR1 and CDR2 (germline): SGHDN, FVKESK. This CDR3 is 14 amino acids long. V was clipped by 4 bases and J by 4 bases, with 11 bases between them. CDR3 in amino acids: CASSPRGAYNEQFF. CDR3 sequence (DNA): TGTGCCAGCAGCCCACGCGGGGCTTACAATGAGCAGTTCTTC.

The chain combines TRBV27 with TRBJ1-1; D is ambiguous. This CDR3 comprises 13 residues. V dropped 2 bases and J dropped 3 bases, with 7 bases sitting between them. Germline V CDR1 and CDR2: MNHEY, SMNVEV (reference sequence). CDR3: CASSLGLYTEAFF. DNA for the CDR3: TGTGCCAGCAGTTTAGGGCTGTACACTGAAGCTTTCTTT.

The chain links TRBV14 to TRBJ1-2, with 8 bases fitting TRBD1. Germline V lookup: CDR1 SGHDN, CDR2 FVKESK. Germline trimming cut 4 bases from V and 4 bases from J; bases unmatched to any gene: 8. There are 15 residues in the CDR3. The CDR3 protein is CASSPPDREFYGYTF. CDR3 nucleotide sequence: TGTGCCAGCAGCCCTCCGGACAGGGAGTTCTATGGCTACACCTTC.

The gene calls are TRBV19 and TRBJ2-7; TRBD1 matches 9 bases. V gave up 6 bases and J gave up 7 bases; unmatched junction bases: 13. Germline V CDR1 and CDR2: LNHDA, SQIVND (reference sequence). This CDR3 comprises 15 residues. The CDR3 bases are TGTGCCAGTAGGTCGACAGGGGGGGCCTACGTGGAGCAGTACTTC. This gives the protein CASRSTGGAYVEQYF.

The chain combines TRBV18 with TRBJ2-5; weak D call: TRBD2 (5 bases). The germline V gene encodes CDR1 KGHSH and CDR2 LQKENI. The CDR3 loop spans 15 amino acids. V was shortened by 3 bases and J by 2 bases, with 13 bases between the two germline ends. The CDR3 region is CASSPRGLGQETQYF. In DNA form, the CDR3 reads TGTGCCAGCTCACCCCGCGGGCTCGGACAAGAGACCCAGTACTTC.

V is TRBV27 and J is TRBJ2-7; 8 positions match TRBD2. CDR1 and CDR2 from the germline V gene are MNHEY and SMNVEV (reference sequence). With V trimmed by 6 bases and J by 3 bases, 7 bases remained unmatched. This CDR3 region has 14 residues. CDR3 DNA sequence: TGTGCCAGCAGCTCGCCGGGGGGGGACTACGAGCAGTACTTC. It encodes CASSSPGGDYEQYF.

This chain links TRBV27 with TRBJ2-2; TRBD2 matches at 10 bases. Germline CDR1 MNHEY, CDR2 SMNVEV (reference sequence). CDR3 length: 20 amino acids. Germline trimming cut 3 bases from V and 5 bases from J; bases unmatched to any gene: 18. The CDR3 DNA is TGTGCCAGCAGTTTCGCTCGGTGGCGCGCTAGCGGGGGCAAAACCGGGGAGCTGTTTTTT. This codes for CASSFARWRASGGKTGELFF.

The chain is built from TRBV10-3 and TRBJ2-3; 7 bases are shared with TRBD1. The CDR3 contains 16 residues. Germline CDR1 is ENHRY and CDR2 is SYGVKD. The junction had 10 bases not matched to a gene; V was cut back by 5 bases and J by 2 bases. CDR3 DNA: TGTGCCATCAGTCAACAGGGGATTGGAACCACAGATACGCAGTATTTT. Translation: CAISQQGIGTTDTQYF.

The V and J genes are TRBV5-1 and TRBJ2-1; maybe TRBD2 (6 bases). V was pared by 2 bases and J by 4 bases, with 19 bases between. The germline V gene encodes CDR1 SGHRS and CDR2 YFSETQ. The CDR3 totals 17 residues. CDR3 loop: CASSLGVSGTFYNEQFF. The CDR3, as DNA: TGCGCCAGCAGCTTAGGAGTTAGCGGAACTTTTTACAATGAGCAGTTCTTC.

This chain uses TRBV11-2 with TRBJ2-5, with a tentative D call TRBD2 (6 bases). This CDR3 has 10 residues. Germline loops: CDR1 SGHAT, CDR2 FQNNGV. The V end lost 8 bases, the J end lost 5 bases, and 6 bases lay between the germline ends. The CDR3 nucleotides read TGTGCCAGCGGGAGGGAGACCCAGTACTTC. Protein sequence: CASGRETQYF.

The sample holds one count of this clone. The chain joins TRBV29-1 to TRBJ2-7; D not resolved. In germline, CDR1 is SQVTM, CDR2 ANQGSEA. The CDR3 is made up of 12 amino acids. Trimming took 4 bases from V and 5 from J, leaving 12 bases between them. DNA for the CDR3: TGCAGCGTTGTAGATTCGGTGAACGAGCAGTACTTC. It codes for CSVVDSVNEQYF.

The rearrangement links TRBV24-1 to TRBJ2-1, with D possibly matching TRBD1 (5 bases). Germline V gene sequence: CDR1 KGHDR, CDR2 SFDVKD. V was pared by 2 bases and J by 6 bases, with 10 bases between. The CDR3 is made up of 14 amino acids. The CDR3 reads CATSDYPQVNEQFF. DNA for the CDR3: TGTGCCACCAGTGATTACCCACAGGTCAATGAGCAGTTCTTC.

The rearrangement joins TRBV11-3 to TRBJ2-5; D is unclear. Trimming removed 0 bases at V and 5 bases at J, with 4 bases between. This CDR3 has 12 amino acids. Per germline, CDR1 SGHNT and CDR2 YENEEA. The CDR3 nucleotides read TGTGCCAGCAGCTTAGATCATGAGACCCAGTACTTC. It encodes CASSLDHETQYF.

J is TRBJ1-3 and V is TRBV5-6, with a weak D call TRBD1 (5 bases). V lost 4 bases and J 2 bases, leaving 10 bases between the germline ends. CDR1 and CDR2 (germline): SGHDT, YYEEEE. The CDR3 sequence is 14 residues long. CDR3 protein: CASSLVGAGNTIYF. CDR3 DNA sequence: TGTGCCAGCAGCCTAGTAGGGGCTGGAAACACCATATATTTT.

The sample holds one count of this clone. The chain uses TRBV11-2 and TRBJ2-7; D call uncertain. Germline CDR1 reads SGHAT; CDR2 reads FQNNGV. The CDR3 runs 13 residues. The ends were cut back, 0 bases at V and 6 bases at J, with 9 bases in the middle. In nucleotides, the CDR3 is TGTGCCAGCAGCTTAGATCGTTGGGGCGAGCAGTACTTC. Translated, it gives CASSLDRWGEQYF.